This T cell receptor beta chain was captured in a study of post-analysis software for immune sequencing data (dated by TCRdb to between 2014 and 2017). Context from the whole study: Disease courses on record covered relapsing-remitting, secondary progressive and progressive-relapsing multiple sclerosis, though some patients had no subtype annotation. Patient repertoires were compared against ten to twelve previously published healthy control repertoires from donors aged roughly 6 to 27 years. A subset of samples was prepared in parallel using single-end sample barcoding, then pooled and co-amplified after Illumina adapter ligation.

The method was PCR. Sequencer: Illumina HiSeq 2500. Unique molecular identifiers were incorporated into TCR beta cDNA libraries to reduce PCR and sequencing biases. Per 1 to 10 million input T cells, roughly 0.5 million cDNA molecules were obtained, such that each molecule approximated one T cell. The same protocol used for the earlier healthy control dataset was applied to prepare and sequence the patient libraries. Samples belonging to the same batch were prepared together, multiplexed and sequenced on a shared HiSeq lane. Per the source publication's procedure: Raw barcoded reads were processed with MIGEC, and single-read molecular identifier groups were discarded before consensus assembly and CDR3 extraction. Clonotype tables were post-analysed with VDJtools, normalizing diversity by down-sampling all datasets to the smallest sample size. Repertoire overlap clustering matched CDR3 amino acid but not nucleotide sequences to correct batch-related cross-sample contamination. TCRdb ran its own pipeline on the public reads, namely fastp trimming at Q25 and MiXCR clone calling, and kept in-frame beta chains. Each entry merges the rows of one CDR3 protein and shows their most common DNA and genes. These V and J calls derive from TCRdb rather than the authors' analysis. For this sample the table gives more than 500,000 distinct CDR3 sequences, of which around a third were detected only once. The biggest ten clones account for 4.5% to 7.5% of the sample.

To demonstrate the VDJtools post-analysis software, the study profiled TCR beta repertoires from the peripheral blood of about 13 young patients with multiple sclerosis. The patients with multiple sclerosis were children and adolescents between about 6 and 17 years of age. Note on this clonotype: There is no known antigen for this receptor. Per-base qualities were not stored, and no clone one base away is much larger.

CDR1 and CDR2 were assigned from the germline V gene as LGHNA and YNFKEQ. V is trimmed back by 1 base and J by 4 bases, and the junction contains 4 bases that no gene match accounts for. The CDR3 covers 15 residues, taking in both the cysteine and the phenylalanine. Here the CDR3 DNA is all that survives: 45 bases in frame from base 1. Overall results and qualifications from the work: Normalized Chao1 diversity was significantly lower in multiple sclerosis patients than controls, suggesting substantial peripheral T-cell clonal expansion. Direct clustering with F measure revealed strong co-clustering of samples prepared in the same batch, which led to a batch-effect correction. The multiple sclerosis patient group was slightly younger than the control group. Patients showed significantly higher frequencies than controls for five TRBV segments, among them TRBV5-6, TRBV5-1 and TRBV20-1.

The sequenced sample consisted of blood. The receptor comes from a girl aged 2-17 years with multiple sclerosis. The V and J segments used are TRBV4-2 and TRBJ2-1, and 7 junctional nucleotides match TRBD1. The CDR3 protein is CASSQVGQDYNEQFF. DNA sequence: TGTGCCAGCAGCCAAGTCGGACAGGATTACAATGAGCAGTTCTTC.